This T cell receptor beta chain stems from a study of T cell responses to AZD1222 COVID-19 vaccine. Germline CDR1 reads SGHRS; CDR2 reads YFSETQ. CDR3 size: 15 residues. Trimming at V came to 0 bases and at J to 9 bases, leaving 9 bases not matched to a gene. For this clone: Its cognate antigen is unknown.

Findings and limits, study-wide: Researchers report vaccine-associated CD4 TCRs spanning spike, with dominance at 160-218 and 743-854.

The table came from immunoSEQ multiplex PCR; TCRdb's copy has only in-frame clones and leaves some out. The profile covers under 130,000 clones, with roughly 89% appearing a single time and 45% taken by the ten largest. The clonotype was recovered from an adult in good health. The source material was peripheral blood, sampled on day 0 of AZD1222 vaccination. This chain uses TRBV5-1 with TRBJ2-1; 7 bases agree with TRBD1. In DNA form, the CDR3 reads TGCGCCAGCAGCTTGGTTAGGGGGCCCTTAGGTGAGCAGTTCTTC. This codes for CASSLVRGPLGEQFF. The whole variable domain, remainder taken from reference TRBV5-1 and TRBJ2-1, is KAGVTQTPRYLIKTRGQQVTLSCSPISGHRSVSWYQQTPGQGLQFLFEYFSETQRNKGNFPGRFSGRQFSNSRSEMNVSTLELGDSALYLCASSLVRGPLGEQFFGPGTRLTVL.